The sequence of this TCR beta chain was determined in a study of blood T cell repertoires in COVID-19. Generated by immunoSEQ multiplex PCR, the TCRdb table keeps only in-frame clones and is missing some. The sample holds around 30,000 clones, 90% seen once. Trimming at V came to 3 bases and at J to 0 bases, leaving 2 bases not matched to a gene. The germline gives CDR1 MNHEY, CDR2 SMNVEV (reference sequence). This CDR3 comprises 15 residues. The gene calls are TRBV27 and TRBJ1-1; 9 nucleotides match TRBD1. Sequencing input: peripheral blood. The sequence came from a man of 80 years or more with acute or convalescent COVID-19. The CDR3 DNA sequence: TGTGCCAGCAGTTTCACAGGGGGCATGAACACTGAAGCTTTCTTT. Translating gives CASSFTGGMNTEAFF.